Below are 29 T cell receptor beta chains sequenced from a single sample in a study of cytomegalovirus exposure and HLA in healthy donors (dated by TCRdb to 2015 to 2018). The library was built by means of the immunoSEQ multiplex PCR assay. For the multiplex PCR, a mixture combining 60 forward primers for TCR Vbeta segments and 13 reverse primers for TCR Jbeta segments was used. TCRdb mirrors the immuneACCESS table, restricted to in-frame sequences. Some clones are absent from its copies; in checked studies, under half trace to an unresolved V gene, and the reason for the others is unknown. Counted in this sample were 120,000 or so clones; 72% of them appeared once. The ten largest clones represent approximately 3.5% of the sample. Sequenced material: PBMCs. All receptors derive from a man aged 25 to 40 in good health and CMV-seronegative.

The genes are TRBV7-3 and TRBJ2-3; 11 bases fit TRBD2. This CDR3 has 19 amino acids. V dropped 5 bases and J dropped 5; count of bases not matched to a gene: 18. CDR1 and CDR2 from the germline V gene are SGHTA and FQGTGA. CDR3 bases: TGTGCCAGCAGCCCCAGGGGCCGACTAGCGGGGTCCCCCCAAGATACGCAGTATTTT. Amino acids: CASSPRGRLAGSPQDTQYF.

The rearrangement links TRBV5-5 to TRBJ2-7, with TRBD1 matching 9 bases. The CDR3 is 15 amino acids. Germline CDR1 is SGHKS and CDR2 is YYEKEE (reference sequence). After removal of 5 bases from V and 7 bases from J, the junction contained 13 bases not matched to a gene. For the CDR3, the DNA is TGTGCCAGCAGACCTCCGGGACAGGGTATAAGGGAGCAGTACTTC. Translated: CASRPPGQGIREQYF.

The chain carries TRBV19 and TRBJ2-7; a weak D match, TRBD1 (6 bases). Trimming took off 9 bases at V and 2 bases at J, with 20 bases between the two ends. CDR3 length: 15 residues. Germline V gene lookup returns CDR1 LNHDA and CDR2 SQIVND (reference sequence). In nucleotides, the CDR3 is TGTGCCAGCGGCACACAAGCACAGGGTCCCTACGAGCAGTACTTC. Translation: CASGTQAQGPYEQYF.

This chain uses TRBV15 with TRBJ2-2, with D possibly TRBD2 on 6 matching bases. Between the trimmed V and J ends, which lost 3 bases and 6 bases, there was a span of 11 bases. This CDR3 has 14 residues. Germline V gene data show CDR1 as LNHNV and CDR2 as YYDKDF (reference sequence). The chain's CDR3 is CATSSPLASGELFF. Here the CDR3 DNA reads TGTGCCACCAGCAGCCCACTAGCTTCCGGGGAGCTGTTTTTT.

The chain carries TRBV28 and TRBJ1-5; 9 bases match TRBD1. The CDR3 covers 16 residues. With 2 bases clipped from V and 4 bases from J, the junction kept 6 bases outside the gene matches. Germline values: CDR1 MDHEN, CDR2 SYDVKM. CDR3 DNA: TGTGCCAGCAGTTTACCCTTCGGACAGGGGAATCAGCCCCAGCATTTT. Translated, it gives CASSLPFGQGNQPQHF.

The CDR3 DNA reads as TGTGCCAGCAGTGAAAGGGGAAACCCACCGAACACCGGGGAGCTGTTTTTT. This gives the protein CASSERGNPPNTGELFF. V and J are TRBV2 and TRBJ2-2, with a possible D match to TRBD1 (5 bases). Germline V gene sequence: CDR1 SNHLY, CDR2 FYNNEI. Trimming shortened V by 2 bases and J by 0 bases, and 13 bases separated the two germline ends. CDR3 length equals 17 residues.

In nucleotides, the CDR3 is TGTGCCAGCAGCTTGCTGACAGATACGCAGTATTTT. This codes for CASSLLTDTQYF. The V gene is TRBV5-6, the J gene TRBJ2-3; the D is unclear. Germline CDR1 and CDR2: SGHDT and YYEEEE. V was clipped by 1 base and J by 3 bases, with 3 bases between them. The CDR3 loop spans 12 amino acids.

V usage is TRBV28 and J usage is TRBJ2-1; tentatively, D is TRBD2 (6 bases). The germline CDR1 and CDR2 sequences are MDHEN and SYDVKM. The CDR3 sequence is 12 residues long. With 4 bases removed from V and 15 bases from J, the gap between germline ends came to 16 bases. CDR3 loop: CASSSGGFMWFF. In DNA, the CDR3 is TGTGCCAGCAGTTCCGGGGGATTCATGTGGTTCTTC.

The V gene is TRBV28, the J gene TRBJ1-1; TRBD1 matches 7 bases. V gave up 5 bases and J gave up 9 bases; unmatched junction bases: 12. Germline-derived CDR1 and CDR2 are MDHEN and SYDVKM. The CDR3 has 14 amino acids. CDR3 protein: CASSPNWDRSKAFF. The CDR3, as DNA: TGTGCCAGCAGTCCGAATTGGGACAGATCGAAAGCTTTCTTT.

The J gene is TRBJ2-3, the V gene TRBV19; perhaps TRBD2 as D (6 bases). CDR1 and CDR2 (germline): LNHDA, SQIVND (reference sequence). This CDR3 is 17 amino acids long. Trimming left V 4 bases short and J 2 bases short, with 19 bases between. The CDR3 DNA reads TGTGCCAGTAGTACATTCCTCGCCCGACTAGACACAGATACGCAGTATTTT. Translating gives CASSTFLARLDTDTQYF.

This CDR3 reads CAGASGTGGLDEQYF. As DNA, the CDR3 is TGTGCCGGAGCCTCCGGGACAGGGGGCTTGGACGAGCAGTACTTC. This chain links TRBV30 with TRBJ2-7; 12 bases map to TRBD1. Trimming at V came to 8 bases and at J to 5 bases, leaving 13 bases not matched to a gene. The CDR3 contains 15 residues. Germline V gene lookup returns CDR1 GTSNPN and CDR2 SVGIG (reference sequence).

J is TRBJ2-3 and V is TRBV28; D is possibly TRBD2 (6 bases). Deletions cut 3 bases from V and 2 bases from J, with 15 bases between. CDR1 and CDR2 (germline): MDHEN, SYDVKM. The CDR3 is 16 residues long. CDR3 sequence (DNA): TGTGCCAGCAGTTTGGGGGACTTCGACCTCACAGATACGCAGTATTTT. As protein: CASSLGDFDLTDTQYF.

V gene TRBV18 combines with J gene TRBJ2-4; D not certain. This CDR3 spans 13 amino acids. V lost 0 bases, J lost 7 bases, and 7 bases lay in between. From germline, CDR1 is KGHSH and CDR2 LQKENI. CDR3 region: CASSPPGPNIQYF. CDR3 in DNA: TGTGCCAGCTCACCACCCGGTCCGAACATTCAGTACTTC.

The chain links TRBV4-2 to TRBJ2-1; 11 bases map to TRBD2. This CDR3 has 15 residues. The junction had 5 bases not matched to a gene; V was cut back by 2 bases and J by 8 bases. Germline CDR1 and CDR2: LGHNA and YNFKEQ. The CDR3 region has the DNA TGTGCCAGCAGCCAAATAGCGGGGGGGCAGGATGAGCAGTTCTTC. This gives the protein CASSQIAGGQDEQFF.

J is TRBJ1-5 and V is TRBV19; possibly TRBD1 for D (5 bases). The germline CDR1 and CDR2 sequences are LNHDA and SQIVND (reference sequence). The CDR3 consists of 17 residues. V was trimmed by 0 bases and J by 3 bases, leaving 15 bases between them. This CDR3 reads CASSIEEGSALNQPQHF. The CDR3 region has the DNA TGTGCCAGTAGTATAGAGGAGGGGTCCGCCCTCAATCAGCCCCAGCATTTT.

The chain links TRBV9 to TRBJ2-3; the D gene is possibly TRBD2 (6 bases). Trimming removed 4 bases at V and 2 bases at J, with 11 bases between. The V gene's germline CDR1 is SGDLS and CDR2 YYNGEE. This CDR3 is 14 amino acids long. CDR3 sequence (DNA): TGTGCCAGCAGCCAAGGGACTTACACAGATACGCAGTATTTT. This sequence encodes CASSQGTYTDTQYF.

This chain links TRBV15 with TRBJ1-5, with D tentatively TRBD1 (5 bases). The CDR3 is made up of 16 amino acids. V was pared by 3 bases and J by 1 base, with 13 bases between. Germline CDR1 reads LNHNV; CDR2 reads YYDKDF (reference sequence). CDR3 in amino acids: CATSRYGGGSNQPQHF. The CDR3 nucleotides are TGTGCCACCAGCAGGTACGGGGGGGGGAGCAATCAGCCCCAGCATTTT.

This rearrangement joins TRBV10-3 to TRBJ1-2, with TRBD1 matching over 9 bases. The germline gives CDR1 ENHRY, CDR2 SYGVKD. V gave up 0 bases and J gave up 4 bases; unmatched junction bases: 0. The CDR3 runs to 14 residues. The CDR3 region is CAISESDRGYGYTF. DNA for the CDR3: TGTGCCATCAGTGAGTCGGACAGGGGCTATGGCTACACCTTC.

This clone has just a few counts. This chain connects TRBV5-1 to TRBJ2-5, with unresolved D. The CDR3 loop spans 16 amino acids. Per the germline V gene, CDR1 is SGHRS and CDR2 is YFSETQ. Trimming removed 2 bases at V and 2 bases at J, with 16 bases between. CDR3 residues: CASSLIPPTGQETQYF. As DNA, the CDR3 is TGCGCCAGCAGCTTAATCCCCCCGACTGGACAAGAGACCCAGTACTTC.

The rearrangement links TRBV9 to TRBJ1-2; TRBD1 matches 7 bases. V lost 3 bases, J lost 7 bases, and 9 bases stayed unmatched. Germline V gene lookup returns CDR1 SGDLS and CDR2 YYNGEE. The CDR3 extends over 14 amino acids. The CDR3 loop is CASSAQDRVAGYTF. The DNA for the CDR3 is TGTGCCAGCAGCGCCCAAGACAGGGTCGCTGGCTACACCTTC.

This chain links TRBV28 with TRBJ2-3; TRBD2 matches at 9 bases. The CDR3 runs 16 residues. The germline V gene encodes CDR1 MDHEN and CDR2 SYDVKM. Trimming took 3 bases from V and 3 from J; bases not matched to a gene: 7. As DNA, the CDR3 is TGTGCCAGCAGTTTCGATCTAGCGGGGCTTACAGATACGCAGTATTTT. This encodes CASSFDLAGLTDTQYF.

This chain links TRBV5-4 with TRBJ1-6; D is unresolved. Germline CDR1 and CDR2: SGHNT and YYREEE (reference sequence). The CDR3 covers 15 residues. Trimming stripped 0 bases from V and 5 bases from J, with 9 bases between. The CDR3 DNA reads TGTGCCAGCAGCTTGGACACACTAAATAATTCACCCCTCCACTTT. It translates to CASSLDTLNNSPLHF.

This clone was recorded once. This chain uses TRBV11-2 with TRBJ2-5; the D is unclear. The germline gives CDR1 SGHAT, CDR2 FQNNGV. This CDR3 region has 13 residues. V shed 6 bases and J shed 5 bases, with 13 bases lying between them. The CDR3 is CASRPRAWETQYF. CDR3 sequence (DNA): TGTGCCAGCAGGCCACGAGCCTGGGAGACCCAGTACTTC.

This rearrangement joins TRBV6-5 to TRBJ1-1; maybe TRBD1 (5 bases). This CDR3 has 13 amino acids. Germline-derived CDR1 and CDR2 are MNHEY and SVGAGI. Trimming pared 5 bases from V and 11 bases from J, leaving 18 bases between. CDR3 sequence: CASSAQGAALAFF. Here the CDR3 DNA reads TGTGCCAGCAGTGCTCAAGGGGCCGCCCTTGCTTTCTTT.

The DNA for the CDR3 is TGTGCCAGCAGCCGGGACTTTGGGAGTGGGGCGCAGTATTTT. Its protein is CASSRDFGSGAQYF. The chain is built from TRBV13 and TRBJ2-3; tentatively, D is TRBD2 (6 bases). The germline CDR1 and CDR2 sequences are PRHDT and FYEKMQ (reference sequence). Trimming shortened V by 5 bases and J by 10 bases, and 19 bases separated the two germline ends. The CDR3 contains 14 residues.

The V call is TRBV7-6, the J call TRBJ1-1; D remains unclear. CDR1 is SGHVS, CDR2 FNYEAQ, per germline. The CDR3 loop spans 13 amino acids. The V and J ends lost 8 bases and 1 base respectively, with 11 bases between them. The CDR3 nucleotides are TGTGCCAGCTCGGGTTTCGGGAACACTGAAGCTTTCTTT. Residues: CASSGFGNTEAFF.

V gene TRBV5-6 combines with J gene TRBJ2-7; TRBD1 is a possible D gene (6 bases). CDR1 SGHDT and CDR2 YYEEEE come from the germline V gene. CDR3 size: 14 residues. Trimming left V 1 base short and J 3 bases short, with 11 bases between. This CDR3 reads CASSLLAGDYEQYF. The CDR3 DNA reads TGTGCCAGCAGCTTGTTGGCAGGGGACTACGAGCAGTACTTC.

J is TRBJ2-5 and V is TRBV5-4; 10 bases line up with TRBD1. The CDR3 contains 16 residues. Germline trimming cut 2 bases from V and 5 bases from J; bases unmatched to any gene: 9. Germline V gene sequence: CDR1 SGHNT, CDR2 YYREEE (reference sequence). CDR3 protein: CASSLWPGQGSETQYF. CDR3 DNA: TGTGCCAGCAGCTTATGGCCGGGACAGGGGTCGGAGACCCAGTACTTC.

The genes are TRBV5-1 and TRBJ2-5; tentative D call: TRBD1 (5 bases). The germline CDR1 and CDR2 sequences are SGHRS and YFSETQ. The CDR3 covers 15 residues. V lost 7 bases to trimming and J lost 3 bases, with 19 bases between them. CDR3 sequence reads: CASHSSGRAEETQYF. Written as DNA, the CDR3 is TGCGCCAGCCACTCGTCGGGCAGGGCTGAAGAGACCCAGTACTTC.